This passage covers 32 T cell receptor beta chains from one sample sequenced in a study of early T cells in non-severe SARS-CoV-2 infection. TCRdb re-called the 5' RACE reads through MiXCR, storing one row per CDR3 protein. Seen here are around 34,000 distinct CDR3 sequences, roughly 5% observed once, and the top ten hold 15% to 20%. The source material was whole blood. Receptor source: an adult who was a healthcare worker with PCR-confirmed SARS-CoV-2 infection or an uninfected control (not recorded which).

At least ten counts were recorded for this clonotype. The chain uses TRBV5-4 and TRBJ2-3; D unclear. CDR3 size: 14 residues. Trimming pared 4 bases from V and 2 bases from J, leaving 11 bases between. Per germline, CDR1 SGHNT and CDR2 YYREEE (reference sequence). The CDR3 DNA sequence: TGTGCCAGCAGCGCTTCAGACTTCACAGATACGCAGTATTTT. Protein sequence: CASSASDFTDTQYF.

This clonotype was found a few times. This chain uses TRBV7-8 with TRBJ2-7, with D tentatively TRBD1 (5 bases). Germline values: CDR1 SGHVS, CDR2 FQNEAQ. This CDR3 is 16 amino acids long. V was trimmed by 2 bases and J by 1 base, leaving 15 bases between them. In nucleotides, the CDR3 is TGTGCCAGCAGCTTATCGAGACAGTCACCTTCCTACGAGCAGTACTTC. Translating it yields CASSLSRQSPSYEQYF. The whole variable domain, filled in from reference TRBV7-8 and TRBJ2-7, reads GAGVSQSPRYKVAKRGQDVALRCDPISGHVSLFWYQQALGQGPEFLTYFQNEAQLDKSGLPSDRFFAERPEGSVSTLKIQRTQQEDSAVYLCASSLSRQSPSYEQYFGPGTRLTVT.

V gene TRBV7-9 combines with J gene TRBJ2-2, with D perhaps TRBD1 (5 bases). Germline CDR1 is SEHNR and CDR2 is FQNEAQ (reference sequence). The ends were cut back, 5 bases at V and 10 bases at J, with 17 bases in the middle. The CDR3 consists of 14 residues. This chain's CDR3 is CASSRGRNFAELFF. Written as DNA, the CDR3 is TGTGCCAGCAGCAGGGGCAGGAATTTCGCGGAGCTGTTTTTT. Full variable domain (remainder filled in from reference TRBV7-9 and TRBJ2-2): DTGVSQNPRHKITKRGQNVTFRCDPISEHNRLYWYRQTLGQGPEFLTYFQNEAQLEKSRLLSDRFSAERPKGSFSTLEIQRTEQGDSAMYLCASSRGRNFAELFFGEGSRLTVL.

This clonotype was seen many times. The chain has TRBV18 and TRBJ2-5, with 8 bases identical to TRBD1. The CDR3 consists of 15 residues. V lost 3 bases to trimming and J lost 4 bases; unmatched junction nucleotides: 7. CDR1 and CDR2 from the germline V gene are KGHSH and LQKENI. The CDR3 nucleotides are TGTGCCAGCTCACCTCGGACAGGGAGCCTAGAGACCCAGTACTTC. It yields the protein CASSPRTGSLETQYF.

This clonotype was seen repeatedly, ten times or more. The chain uses TRBV27 and TRBJ2-7; 9 bases match TRBD1. Germline lookup yields CDR1 MNHEY and CDR2 SMNVEV (reference sequence). With V trimmed by 4 bases and J by 3 bases, 7 bases remained unmatched. CDR3 length equals 15 residues. Here the CDR3 reads CASSYRGLPGYEQYF. CDR3 coding DNA: TGTGCCAGCAGTTACAGGGGGCTCCCCGGCTACGAGCAGTACTTC.

The sample holds many counts of this clonotype. The V and J genes are TRBV9 and TRBJ2-3, with unresolved D. The ends were cut back, 0 bases at V and 5 bases at J, with 10 bases in the middle. The CDR3 is 14 amino acids. From germline, CDR1 is SGDLS and CDR2 YYNGEE. The CDR3 loop is CASSVGGIQDTQYF. CDR3 bases: TGTGCCAGCAGCGTAGGGGGTATACAAGATACGCAGTATTTT. Variable domain in full (rest from reference TRBV9 and TRBJ2-3): DSGVTQTPKHLITATGQRVTLRCSPRSGDLSVYWYQQSLDQGLQFLIQYYNGEERAKGNILERFSAQQFPDLHSELNLSSLELGDSALYFCASSVGGIQDTQYFGPGTRLTVL.

This clonotype has a count of ten or more. The chain employs TRBV3-1 and TRBJ1-1; perhaps TRBD1 as D (5 bases). V was pared by 4 bases and J by 4 bases, with 22 bases between. The germline gives CDR1 LGHDT, CDR2 YNNKEL (reference sequence). The CDR3 covers 17 residues. Here the CDR3 reads CASSRLGQAGRSTEAFF. The CDR3 bases are TGTGCCAGCAGCCGATTAGGCCAGGCAGGGCGTTCCACTGAAGCTTTCTTT.

This clonotype was seen ten or more times. The chain recombines TRBV7-9 with TRBJ1-1, with D perhaps matching TRBD1 (6 bases). CDR3 length equals 14 residues. The V gene lost 5 bases and the J gene lost 11 bases, with 21 bases spanning the gap. The germline V gene has CDR1 SEHNR and CDR2 FQNEAQ (reference sequence). The CDR3 bases are TGTGCCAGCAGCAGACGCCCCGGGGGCGAGTCGGCTTTCTTT. This translates into CASSRRPGGESAFF.

This clonotype was seen at least ten times. This sequence joins TRBV7-9 and TRBJ2-5, with TRBD1 identical over 7 bases. The junction had 0 bases not matched to a gene; V was cut back by 0 bases and J by 5 bases. This CDR3 spans 13 amino acids. Germline CDR1 and CDR2: SEHNR and FQNEAQ (reference sequence). The CDR3 DNA sequence: TGTGCCAGCAGCTTAGCAGGGGGCGAGACCCAGTACTTC. It translates to CASSLAGGETQYF.

This clonotype was recorded many times. This chain uses TRBV12-3 or TRBV12-4 with TRBJ1-3; unclear D gene. The CDR3 runs to 16 residues. Trimming took 1 base from V and 0 from J, leaving 10 bases between them. The CDR3 nucleotides read TGTGCCAGCAGTTTAGTGTTCCCCAGCTCTGGAAACACCATATATTTT. It codes for CASSLVFPSSGNTIYF.

This clonotype occurred a few times. This chain joins TRBV4-2 and TRBJ2-2, with TRBD2 identical over 7 bases. CDR1 is LGHNA and CDR2 is YNFKEQ in the germline V gene. The V and J ends lost 4 bases and 0 bases, in that order; junction bases with no gene match: 5. This CDR3 has 16 residues. The CDR3 loop reads CASSRLADSNTGELFF. CDR3 nucleotide sequence: TGTGCCAGCAGCCGGCTAGCGGATTCGAACACCGGGGAGCTGTTTTTT.

The sample holds a few counts of this clonotype. This chain links TRBV18 with TRBJ1-5; D may be TRBD1 (6 bases). CDR1 is KGHSH and CDR2 is LQKENI in the germline V gene. CDR3 length: 13 amino acids. Deletions cut 3 bases from V and 7 bases from J, with 10 bases between. The CDR3 bases are TGTGCCAGCTCACCCGAGGACAGCCAGCCCCAGCATTTT. As protein: CASSPEDSQPQHF.

The sample holds many counts of this clonotype. This sequence joins TRBV4-1 and TRBJ2-1, with 12 nucleotides matching TRBD2. CDR1 and CDR2 from the germline V gene are MGHRA and YSYEKL. V shed 2 bases and J 0 bases; nucleotides not matched to a gene: 8. This CDR3 is 19 amino acids long. The CDR3 loop is CASSQRWLAGGNSYNEQFF. The CDR3 DNA reads TGCGCCAGCAGCCAAAGATGGCTAGCGGGGGGGAACTCCTACAATGAGCAGTTCTTC.

The table lists this clonotype with a few counts. The gene calls are TRBV7-2 and TRBJ2-1, with D hard to call. CDR1 and CDR2 from the germline V gene are SGHTA and FQGNSA. The CDR3 runs to 15 residues. The V end lost 1 base, the J end lost 7 bases, and 14 bases lay between the germline ends. In nucleotides, the CDR3 is TGTGCCAGCAGCTTAGTGTCAGGATTCAGGAATGAGCAGTTCTTC. It specifies CASSLVSGFRNEQFF.

Ten or more counts support this clonotype. J is TRBJ2-4 and V is TRBV2; 7 nucleotides align to TRBD1. Trimming cost V 4 bases and J 7 bases; bases outside gene matches: 4. CDR1 and CDR2 from the germline V gene are SNHLY and FYNNEI. This CDR3 is built from 13 residues. CDR3 protein: CASSAQGSNIQYF. CDR3 DNA: TGTGCCAGCAGTGCACAGGGGAGCAACATTCAGTACTTC.

This clonotype has a count of ten or more. The CDR3 nucleotides read TGCGCCAGCAGTCGTGAAGGTGTATCGCGGGGTGGCTACACCTTC. It translates to CASSREGVSRGGYTF. The genes are TRBV5-1 and TRBJ1-2; unclear D gene. The CDR3 covers 15 residues. The V end was cut by 5 bases, the J end by 7 bases, with 21 bases between. Looked up from germline, CDR1 is SGHRS and CDR2 is YFSETQ.

Only a few counts were recorded for this clonotype. The rearrangement links TRBV6-2 or TRBV6-3 to TRBJ2-3; D tentatively fits TRBD1 or TRBD2 (6 bases each). Trimming removed 6 bases from V and 4 bases from J, with 14 bases in between. CDR3 length: 14 residues. Germline CDR1 MNHEY, CDR2 SVGEGT. In DNA, the CDR3 is TGTGCCAGCAGCCCTTACAGGGACTCAGATACGCAGTATTTT. Its translation is CASSPYRDSDTQYF.

The sample holds many counts of this clonotype. J is TRBJ1-1 and V is TRBV7-8; no firm D call. This CDR3 is built from 15 residues. Between the trimmed V and J ends, which lost 7 bases and 1 base, there was a span of 16 bases. Germline V gene sequence: CDR1 SGHVS, CDR2 FQNEAQ. CDR3 in DNA: TGTGCCAGCAACCGAGACCTGCCAGGGAACACTGAAGCTTTCTTT. Translated, it gives CASNRDLPGNTEAFF.

Of note for this clonotype: This may be a read error, as it is one base from a much larger clone. V gene TRBV30 combines with J gene TRBJ2-7; no clear D gene. The CDR3 extends over 11 amino acids. CDR1 is GTSNPN, CDR2 SVGIG, per germline (reference sequence). V was trimmed by 0 bases and J by 5 bases, leaving 5 bases between them. The CDR3: CAWSVGDEQYF. In nucleotides, the CDR3 is TGTGCCTGGAGTGTTGGTGACGAGCAGTACTTC.

This clonotype has a handful of counts. V and J are TRBV6-2 or TRBV6-3 and TRBJ2-2; 9 nucleotides align to TRBD2. The germline gives CDR1 MNHEY, CDR2 SVGEGT. This CDR3 has 16 amino acids. Trimming removed 6 bases from V and 1 base from J; junction bases left unmatched: 6. CDR3 sequence (DNA): TGTGCCAGCAGCTGGGGACTAGCAGGGAACACCGGGGAGCTGTTTTTT. This codes for CASSWGLAGNTGELFF.

This clonotype has more than one count but fewer than ten. The V and J genes are TRBV12-5 and TRBJ1-3, with 7 bases matching TRBD1. With V trimmed by 5 bases and J by 5 bases, 9 bases remained unmatched. This CDR3 contains 15 residues. Germline CDR1 LGHNT, CDR2 FRNRAP. CDR3 sequence: CASGTPTGLRNTIYF. The CDR3 bases are TGTGCTAGTGGTACCCCGACAGGGCTTCGAAACACCATATATTTT.

This clonotype has at least ten counts. The V call is TRBV7-2, the J call TRBJ2-1; D is uncertain. V shed 3 bases and J shed 3 bases, with 15 bases lying between them. The CDR3 loop spans 16 amino acids. The V gene's germline CDR1 is SGHTA and CDR2 FQGNSA. This CDR3 reads CASSFKMVTYYNEQFF. Written as DNA, the CDR3 is TGTGCCAGCAGCTTTAAGATGGTTACTTACTACAATGAGCAGTTCTTC.

This clonotype was detected ten times or more. This chain links TRBV21-1 with TRBJ2-5; TRBD1, as called in the table, went unchecked against the DNA. TRBV21-1 is designated a pseudogene. The CDR3 extends over 14 amino acids. The CDR3 loop is CASSGGGVQETQYF. CDR3 nucleotide sequence: TGTGCCAGCAGCGGAGGGGGGGTCCAAGAGACCCAGTACTTC.

This clonotype has a count of ten or more. This rearrangement joins TRBV30 to TRBJ2-2; D is unclear. The CDR3 sequence is 13 residues long. Trimming removed 3 bases from V and 1 base from J, with 6 bases in between. The germline gives CDR1 GTSNPN, CDR2 SVGIG (reference sequence). CDR3 nucleotide sequence: TGTGCCTGGAGCCGACAGAACACCGGGGAGCTGTTTTTT. Residues: CAWSRQNTGELFF.

The table lists this clonotype with many counts. The V gene is TRBV20-1, the J gene TRBJ2-2; D is unclear. The CDR3 is made up of 13 amino acids. The V gene lost 0 bases and the J gene lost 6 bases, with 8 bases spanning the gap. Germline loops: CDR1 DFQATT, CDR2 SNEGSKA (reference sequence). DNA for the CDR3: TGCAGTGCTAGAGAGACGTTCTCCGGGGAGCTGTTTTTT. Protein: CSARETFSGELFF.

This clonotype was recorded many times. This chain links TRBV4-1 with TRBJ1-3; no clear D. The V end lost 6 bases, the J end lost 2 bases, and 14 bases lay between the germline ends. This CDR3 has 15 residues. Germline CDR1 reads MGHRA; CDR2 reads YSYEKL. The CDR3 loop reads CASRNLRQTGNTIYF. The CDR3 DNA sequence: TGCGCCAGCAGGAATTTGAGGCAAACTGGAAACACCATATATTTT.

This clonotype was seen ten or more times. The V gene is TRBV30, the J gene TRBJ2-1, with TRBD2 as a possible D gene (6 bases). V was pared by 0 bases and J by 8 bases, with 14 bases between. Germline V gene sequence: CDR1 GTSNPN, CDR2 SVGIG (reference sequence). The CDR3 is made up of 14 amino acids. CDR3 loop: CAWSVPMGRHEQFF. The CDR3 DNA follows: TGTGCCTGGAGTGTACCCATGGGGAGGCATGAGCAGTTCTTC.

This chain connects TRBV7-9 to TRBJ2-1, with no clear D. CDR3 length equals 10 residues. Germline V CDR1 and CDR2: SEHNR, FQNEAQ (reference sequence). Trimming removed 3 bases from V and 10 bases from J, with 4 bases in between. CDR3 sequence reads: CASSFGEQFF. CDR3 coding DNA: TGTGCCAGCAGCTTCGGGGAGCAGTTCTTC.

This clonotype was seen only a few times. The rearrangement uses TRBV6-6 and TRBJ2-3; D remains ambiguous. The V end lost 6 bases, the J end lost 2 bases, and 18 bases lay between the germline ends. Germline V gene data show CDR1 as MNHNY and CDR2 as SVGAGI (reference sequence). This CDR3 contains 16 residues. CDR3 in amino acids: CASRSWQNAYTDTQYF. The CDR3 nucleotides read TGTGCCAGCAGGTCGTGGCAAAACGCCTACACAGATACGCAGTATTTT.

This clonotype was detected ten times or more. The chain carries TRBV25-1 and TRBJ1-1; D is ambiguous. V gave up 8 bases and J gave up 6 bases, with 16 bases separating them. Germline V gene sequence: CDR1 MGHDK, CDR2 SYGVNS. The CDR3 is 13 amino acids. CDR3 protein: CASLPNWDSEAFF. DNA for the CDR3: TGTGCCAGCCTTCCAAACTGGGATTCTGAAGCTTTCTTT.

This clonotype was seen repeatedly, ten times or more. The chain combines TRBV3-1 with TRBJ2-6; D may be TRBD1 (6 bases). The V gene lost 3 bases and the J gene lost 2 bases, with 20 bases spanning the gap. Looked up from germline, CDR1 is LGHDT and CDR2 is YNNKEL (reference sequence). The CDR3 sequence is 19 residues long. The CDR3 protein is CASSQTQGSGLPGANVLTF. The CDR3 DNA reads TGTGCCAGCAGCCAGACTCAGGGGTCTGGTTTGCCTGGGGCCAACGTCCTGACTTTC. Supplemented by reference TRBV3-1 and TRBJ2-6, the full variable domain reads DTAVSQTPKYLVTQMGNDKSIKCEQNLGHDTMYWYKQDSKKFLKIMFSYNNKELIINETVPNRFSPKSPDKAHLNLHINSLELGDSAVYFCASSQTQGSGLPGANVLTFGAGSRLTVL.

This clonotype was detected many times. The J gene is TRBJ1-2, the V gene TRBV6-1; D remains unclear. This CDR3 comprises 13 residues. Deletions cut 1 base from V and 4 bases from J, with 7 bases between. The germline V gene has CDR1 MNHNS and CDR2 SASEGT. The CDR3 coding sequence is TGTGCCAGCAGTGAAGGGTCCTTCTATGGCTACACCTTC. This encodes CASSEGSFYGYTF.